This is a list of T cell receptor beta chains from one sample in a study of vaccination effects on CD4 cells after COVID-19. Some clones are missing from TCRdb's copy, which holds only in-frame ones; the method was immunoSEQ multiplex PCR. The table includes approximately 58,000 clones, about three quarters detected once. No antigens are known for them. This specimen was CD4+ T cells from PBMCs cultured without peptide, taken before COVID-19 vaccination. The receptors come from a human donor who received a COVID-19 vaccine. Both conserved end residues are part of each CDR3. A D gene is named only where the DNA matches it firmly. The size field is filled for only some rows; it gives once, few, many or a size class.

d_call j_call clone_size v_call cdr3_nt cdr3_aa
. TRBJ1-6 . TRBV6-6 TGTGCCAGCAGCGAAGTGGGGAATTCACCCCTCCACTTT CASSEVGNSPLHF
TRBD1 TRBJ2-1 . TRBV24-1 TGTGCCACCAGTGGACAGGGGAACTCTTTTACCTACAATGAGCAGTTCTTC CATSGQGNSFTYNEQFF
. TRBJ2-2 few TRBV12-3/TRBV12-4 TGTGCCAGCAGCCTAGCTGGCACCGGGGAGCTGTTTTTT CASSLAGTGELFF
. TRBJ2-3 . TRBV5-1 TGCGCCAGCAGCCAAAGTGTCAGCACAGATACGCAGTATTTT CASSQSVSTDTQYF
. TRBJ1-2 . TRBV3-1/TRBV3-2 TGTGCCAGCAGCTCCGCCCGGGGGGGCGGTATTGGCTACACCTTC CASSSARGGGIGYTF
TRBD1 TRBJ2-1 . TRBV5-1 TGCGCCAGCAGCCACCCGGGACAGTACAATGAGCAGTTCTTC CASSHPGQYNEQFF
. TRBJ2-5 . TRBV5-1 TGCGCCAGCACCTCCGGACGGCAAGAGACCCAGTACTTC CASTSGRQETQYF
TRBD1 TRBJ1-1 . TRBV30 TGTGCCTGGAGTAGGGGGCGCGGGACTGAAGCTTTCTTT CAWSRGRGTEAFF
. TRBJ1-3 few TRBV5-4 TGTGCCAGCAGCTTGGCCGCGACAGCGGGAAACACCATATATTTT CASSLAATAGNTIYF
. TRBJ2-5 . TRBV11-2 TGTGCCAGCAGCCCCCGGGTCCAAGAGACCCAGTACTTC CASSPRVQETQYF
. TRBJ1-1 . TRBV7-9 TGTGCCAGCAGCCCCCCATACTACACTGAAGCTTTCTTT CASSPPYYTEAFF
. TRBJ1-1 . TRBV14 TGTGCCAGCCATCCAGGCCTGAACACTGAAGCTTTCTTT CASHPGLNTEAFF
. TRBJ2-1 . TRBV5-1 TGCGCCAGCAGAGTGGAGTATGAGCAGTTCTTC CASRVEYEQFF
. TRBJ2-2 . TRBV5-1 TGCGCCAGCAGCTTGAGGGGGGCGGACACCGGGGAGCTGTTTTTT CASSLRGADTGELFF
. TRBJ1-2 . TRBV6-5 TGTGCCAGCCGGAAAACCTCAACGCATGGCTACACCTTC CASRKTSTHGYTF
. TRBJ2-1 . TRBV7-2 TGTGCCAGCAGCTTATTCGGGGGCGCGGACAATGAGCAGTTCTTC CASSLFGGADNEQFF
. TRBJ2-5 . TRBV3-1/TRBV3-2 TGTGCCAGCAGCCTTTCGGGATCACAAGAGACCCAGTACTTC CASSLSGSQETQYF
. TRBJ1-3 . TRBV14 TGTGCCAGCAGCCAAGGGAGAGGTGGAAACACCATATATTTT CASSQGRGGNTIYF
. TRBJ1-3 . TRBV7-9 TGTGCCAGCAGCCCACAGGGTTCTGGAAACACCATATATTTT CASSPQGSGNTIYF
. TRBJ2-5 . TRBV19 TGTGCCAGTAGCCGGGATCATAAAAACCAAGAGACCCAGTACTTC CASSRDHKNQETQYF
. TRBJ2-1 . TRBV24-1 TGTGCCACCAGTGATGCTAGTAAGGAGCAGTTCTTC CATSDASKEQFF
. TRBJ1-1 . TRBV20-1 TGCAGGGCGGGCAGGGAAGCTTTCTTT CRAGREAFF
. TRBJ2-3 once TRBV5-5 TGTGCCAGCAGCCTCGGGCGCCCGAATGGGGATACGCAGTATTTT CASSLGRPNGDTQYF
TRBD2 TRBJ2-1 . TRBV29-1 TGCAGCGTTGAATCGGGACTAGCGGGGGGATACAATGAGCAGTTCTTC CSVESGLAGGYNEQFF
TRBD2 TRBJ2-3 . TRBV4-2 TGTGCCAGCAGCCGTTTAGCGGGGGGGCCAGATACGCAGTATTTT CASSRLAGGPDTQYF